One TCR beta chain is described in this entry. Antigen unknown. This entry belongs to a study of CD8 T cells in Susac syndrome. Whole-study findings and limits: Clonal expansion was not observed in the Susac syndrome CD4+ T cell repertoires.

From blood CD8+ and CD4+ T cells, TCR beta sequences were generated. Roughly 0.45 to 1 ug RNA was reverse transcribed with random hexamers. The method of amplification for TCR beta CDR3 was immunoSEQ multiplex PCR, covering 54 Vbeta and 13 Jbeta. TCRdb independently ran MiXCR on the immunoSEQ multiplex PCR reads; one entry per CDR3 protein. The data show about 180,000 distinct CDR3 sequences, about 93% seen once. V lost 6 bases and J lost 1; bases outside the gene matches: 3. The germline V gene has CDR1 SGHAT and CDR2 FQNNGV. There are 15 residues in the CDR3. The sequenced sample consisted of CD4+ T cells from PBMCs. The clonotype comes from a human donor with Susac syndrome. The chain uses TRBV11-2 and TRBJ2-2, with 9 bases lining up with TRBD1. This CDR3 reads CASRRQGENTGELFF. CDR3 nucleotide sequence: TGTGCCAGCAGAAGACAGGGGGAGAACACCGGGGAGCTGTTTTTT.